This T cell receptor (beta chain) appears in the sequencing data of a study of blood T cell repertoires in COVID-19. Turning to the study itself: PBMCs, B-cell-depleted T cells, or T cells provided the cDNA or gDNA that made up the material.

The CDR3 spans 15 residues. Per germline, CDR1 MGHRA and CDR2 YSYEKL. Trimming at V came to 2 bases and at J to 6 bases, leaving 3 bases not matched to a gene. Using immunoSEQ multiplex PCR, the repertoire was profiled, and TCRdb retains in-frame clones only, with some absent. The data contain 150,000 to 200,000 clones, 80% to 95% of them singletons. This receptor was identified in a man aged 50 or older with acute or convalescent COVID-19. The V gene is TRBV4-1, the J gene TRBJ2-1; 11 nucleotides agree with TRBD2. The sample comprised peripheral blood. CDR3: CASSQTSGSVNEQFF. The CDR3 region has the DNA TGCGCCAGCAGCCAAACTAGCGGGAGTGTCAATGAGCAGTTCTTC.